The 21 T cell receptor beta chains below come from one sample, sequenced in a study of CD8+CD57+ T cells in acquired aplastic anemia. The template used for profiling TCR beta VDJ and CDR3 was genomic DNA. TCRdb processed the reads anew with MiXCR; each CDR3 protein has one entry. The profile covers about 270,000 distinct CDR3 sequences, with 55% to 65% appearing a single time and approximately 8% taken by the ten largest. The source material was sorted CD4+, CD8+, or CD8+CD57+ T cells (not recorded which) from PBMCs. Source of these receptors: a human donor with severe aplastic anemia or a healthy control (not recorded which).

The chain combines TRBV15 with TRBJ2-5, with 7 nucleotides matching TRBD2. The V gene's germline CDR1 is LNHNV and CDR2 YYDKDF (reference sequence). With 5 bases clipped from V and 4 bases from J, the junction kept 1 base outside the gene matches. There are 12 residues in the CDR3. The CDR3 here is CATSSGGETQYF. CDR3 DNA sequence: TGTGCCACCAGCTCGGGAGGAGAGACCCAGTACTTC.

This clonotype was observed many times. The rearrangement links TRBV27 to TRBJ1-6; 7 positions match TRBD1. V dropped 1 base and J dropped 11; count of bases not matched to a gene: 8. Germline V gene data show CDR1 as MNHEY and CDR2 as SMNVEV (reference sequence). The CDR3 extends over 15 amino acids. As DNA, the CDR3 is TGTGCCAGCAGTTTATTAGGGCAGGGGGAGGCACCCCTCCACTTT. This encodes CASSLLGQGEAPLHF.

The V and J genes are TRBV7-2 and TRBJ2-7; no definite D call. Germline V gene sequence: CDR1 SGHTA, CDR2 FQGNSA. Between the trimmed V and J ends, which lost 2 bases and 3 bases, there was a span of 5 bases. The CDR3 has 12 amino acids. CDR3 amino acids: CASSLINYEQYF. CDR3 nucleotides: TGTGCCAGCAGCTTAATTAACTACGAGCAGTACTTC.

This rearrangement joins TRBV20-1 to TRBJ2-3; D is possibly TRBD2 (6 bases). V was clipped by 1 base and J by 6 bases, with 8 bases between them. Per germline, CDR1 DFQATT and CDR2 SNEGSKA (reference sequence). The CDR3 is 12 amino acids. CDR3 coding DNA: TGCAGTGCTAGAGGGGGGGTGGATACGCAGTATTTT. Encoded protein: CSARGGVDTQYF.

This clonotype has just one count. The rearrangement links TRBV5-1 to TRBJ2-4; weak D call: TRBD2 (6 bases). The germline V gene has CDR1 SGHRS and CDR2 YFSETQ. The CDR3 has 16 amino acids. V gave up 0 bases and J gave up 1 base, with 11 bases separating them. The CDR3 DNA reads as TGCGCCAGCAGCTTGGACGCGGGGCTGGCCAAAAACATTCAGTACTTC. It is translated as CASSLDAGLAKNIQYF.

Regarding this clonotype: It is likely a read error, because the conserved phenylalanine at the end of the CDR3 is missing. Because the CDR3's place on the DNA is in doubt, the DNA is left out and the CDR3 is given as listed by TCRdb. The chain is built from TRBV11-3 and TRBJ1-3. The CDR3 comprises 10 residues, both ends counted. CDR1 and CDR2 from the germline V gene are SGHNT and YENEEA. CDR3 loop: CASSFMGRNT.

V is TRBV9 and J is TRBJ2-5; the D gene could be TRBD1 or TRBD2 (5 bases each). Looked up from germline, CDR1 is SGDLS and CDR2 is YYNGEE. There are 14 residues in the CDR3. V dropped 4 bases and J dropped 3 bases, with 13 bases sitting between them. CDR3 in DNA: TGTGCCAGCAGCACCCGGGACGGCGAAGAGACCCAGTACTTC. This sequence encodes CASSTRDGEETQYF. The full variable domain, with the rest looked up from reference TRBV9 and TRBJ2-5, is DSGVTQTPKHLITATGQRVTLRCSPRSGDLSVYWYQQSLDQGLQFLIQYYNGEERAKGNILERFSAQQFPDLHSELNLSSLELGDSALYFCASSTRDGEETQYFGPGTRLLVL.

This clonotype has only a few counts. The genes are TRBV29-1 and TRBJ2-2, with D perhaps being TRBD1 or TRBD2 (6 bases each). The germline V and J ends were trimmed by 4 bases and 6 bases, with 15 bases remaining between them. The germline gives CDR1 SQVTM, CDR2 ANQGSEA. CDR3 length: 14 amino acids. Here the CDR3 reads CSVARGLFPGELFF. The CDR3 DNA reads TGCAGCGTTGCCCGGGGGCTATTCCCCGGGGAGCTGTTTTTT.

The chain carries TRBV20-1 and TRBJ1-3, with a possible D match to TRBD1 (5 bases). The V end lost 6 bases, the J end lost 2 bases, and 11 bases lay between the germline ends. Germline V lookup: CDR1 DFQATT, CDR2 SNEGSKA (reference sequence). The CDR3 is 13 residues long. CDR3 amino acids: CSARVGPGNTIYF. CDR3 bases: TGCAGTGCCCGGGTGGGACCTGGAAACACCATATATTTT.

In this sample, this clonotype turned up a few times. The rearrangement joins TRBV20-1 to TRBJ1-2, with D possibly matching TRBD1 (6 bases). This CDR3 has 16 amino acids. The germline V gene has CDR1 DFQATT and CDR2 SNEGSKA (reference sequence). With 0 bases removed from V and 3 bases from J, the gap between germline ends came to 17 bases. CDR3 sequence reads: CSARDRAQGGDYGYTF. DNA for the CDR3: TGCAGTGCTAGAGATCGGGCACAGGGAGGGGACTATGGCTACACCTTC.

This clonotype was seen many times. The J gene is TRBJ2-2, the V gene TRBV5-8, with a weak D call TRBD1 (6 bases). Germline V CDR1 and CDR2: SGHTS, YDEGEE. There are 17 residues in the CDR3. Trimming took 0 bases from V and 0 from J, leaving 12 bases between them. The CDR3: CASSLGFAGANTGELFF. CDR3 coding DNA: TGTGCCAGCAGCTTGGGTTTCGCAGGGGCGAACACCGGGGAGCTGTTTTTT.

The V and J genes are TRBV15 and TRBJ2-1; tentative D call: TRBD2 (6 bases). Germline V gene sequence: CDR1 LNHNV, CDR2 YYDKDF (reference sequence). The CDR3 is 16 amino acids. Trimming shortened V by 5 bases and J by 0 bases, and 14 bases separated the two germline ends. The CDR3, as DNA: TGTGCCACCAGCCTGGCGGGGAGCAGCTCCTACAATGAGCAGTTCTTC. It codes for CATSLAGSSSYNEQFF.

V gene TRBV14 combines with J gene TRBJ2-7; 12 nucleotides line up with TRBD1. J was trimmed by 7 bases and V by 2 bases; bases with no gene match: 9. The germline V gene has CDR1 SGHDN and CDR2 FVKESK. The CDR3 covers 16 residues. The CDR3 reads CASSQSWGQGAKEQYF. The CDR3 nucleotides read TGTGCCAGCAGCCAAAGCTGGGGACAGGGGGCCAAGGAGCAGTACTTC.

V is TRBV9 and J is TRBJ1-5; D gene ambiguous. Germline V gives CDR1 SGDLS, CDR2 YYNGEE. The V end was cut by 2 bases, the J end by 5 bases, with 11 bases between. This CDR3 has 14 residues. CDR3 sequence: CASSVSSGYQPQHF. In DNA form, the CDR3 reads TGTGCCAGCAGCGTTTCCTCGGGGTATCAGCCCCAGCATTTT.

At least ten counts were recorded for this clonotype. CDR3 sequence: CASSQDGSGGANEQFF. Here the CDR3 DNA reads TGCGCCAGCAGCCAAGACGGTAGCGGGGGGGCCAATGAGCAGTTCTTC. V usage is TRBV4-3 and J usage is TRBJ2-1, with 11 bases matching TRBD2. V lost 0 bases to trimming and J lost 6 bases; unmatched junction nucleotides: 4. This CDR3 contains 16 residues. Germline V gene lookup returns CDR1 LGHNA and CDR2 YSLEER.

This clonotype was found once. The chain carries TRBV19 and TRBJ1-5; TRBD1 aligns across 9 bases. V was pared by 3 bases and J by 5 bases, with 5 bases of the junction left unmatched. In germline, CDR1 is LNHDA, CDR2 SQIVND (reference sequence). The CDR3 is 15 amino acids. The CDR3 region has the DNA TGTGCCAGTAGTATCGAGGGACAGGGCCATCAGCCCCAGCATTTT. Translating gives CASSIEGQGHQPQHF.

This clonotype was seen many times. J is TRBJ2-3 and V is TRBV11-3, with D unclear. In germline, CDR1 is SGHNT, CDR2 YENEEA. Trimming took 4 bases from V and 0 from J, leaving 14 bases between them. The CDR3 runs 16 residues. The CDR3 sequence is CASSYAASISTDTQYF. The CDR3 DNA reads TGTGCCAGCAGCTACGCGGCTAGTATAAGCACAGATACGCAGTATTTT.

This clonotype has just a few counts. V and J are TRBV7-2 and TRBJ2-5; a weak D match, TRBD1 (6 bases). The germline V gene has CDR1 SGHTA and CDR2 FQGNSA. The V end was cut by 8 bases, the J end by 5 bases, with 15 bases between. CDR3 length: 13 residues. This CDR3 reads CASGGAVRETQYF. For the CDR3, the DNA is TGTGCCAGCGGGGGCGCGGTGAGGGAGACCCAGTACTTC. The complete variable domain, with remaining parts taken from reference TRBV7-2 and TRBJ2-5, reads GAGVSQSPSNKVTEKGKDVELRCDPISGHTALYWYRQSLGQGLEFLIYFQGNSAPDKSGLPSDRFSAERTGGSVSTLTIQRTQQEDSAVYLCASGGAVRETQYFGPGTRLLVL.

The chain is built from TRBV10-3 and TRBJ2-3; no clear D. Trimming shortened V by 0 bases and J by 1 base, and 8 bases separated the two germline ends. Germline V lookup: CDR1 ENHRY, CDR2 SYGVKD. CDR3 length: 15 residues. CDR3 region: CAISESSEGTDTQYF. CDR3 DNA sequence: TGTGCCATCAGTGAGTCCAGCGAAGGCACAGATACGCAGTATTTT.

This chain joins TRBV20-1 and TRBJ1-3, with TRBD1 identical over 7 bases. This CDR3 has 15 residues. Germline trimming cut 6 bases from V and 4 bases from J; bases unmatched to any gene: 12. Germline CDR1 is DFQATT and CDR2 is SNEGSKA (reference sequence). CDR3 bases: TGCAGTGCCAGCAGCCCGACAGGGAGCGGAAACACCATATATTTT. This codes for CSASSPTGSGNTIYF.

This chain uses TRBV9 with TRBJ2-1; D gene unclear. This CDR3 has 14 amino acids. V was shortened by 2 bases and J by 10 bases, with 16 bases between the two germline ends. The germline CDR1 and CDR2 sequences are SGDLS and YYNGEE. CDR3 DNA: TGTGCCAGCAGCGTCACTCCCGACCCTCTGGAGCAGTTCTTC. The encoded protein is CASSVTPDPLEQFF.